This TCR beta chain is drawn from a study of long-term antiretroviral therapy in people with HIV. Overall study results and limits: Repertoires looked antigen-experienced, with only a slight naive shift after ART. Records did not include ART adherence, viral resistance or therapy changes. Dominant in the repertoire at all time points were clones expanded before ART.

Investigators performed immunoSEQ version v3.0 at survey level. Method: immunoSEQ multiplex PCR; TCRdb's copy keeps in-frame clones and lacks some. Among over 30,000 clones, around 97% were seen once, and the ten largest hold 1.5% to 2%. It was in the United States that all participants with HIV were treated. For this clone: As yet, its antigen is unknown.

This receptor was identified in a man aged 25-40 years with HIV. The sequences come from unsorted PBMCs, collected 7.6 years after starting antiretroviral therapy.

The CDR3 DNA is TGTGCCAGCAGCACCAGGGACTACGAGCAGTACTTC. It codes for CASSTRDYEQYF. The chain joins TRBV7-9 to TRBJ2-7, with D maybe TRBD1 (5 bases). V lost 5 bases and J lost 3, with 8 bases in between. The CDR3 is 12 residues long. Germline V gene data show CDR1 as SEHNR and CDR2 as FQNEAQ (reference sequence).